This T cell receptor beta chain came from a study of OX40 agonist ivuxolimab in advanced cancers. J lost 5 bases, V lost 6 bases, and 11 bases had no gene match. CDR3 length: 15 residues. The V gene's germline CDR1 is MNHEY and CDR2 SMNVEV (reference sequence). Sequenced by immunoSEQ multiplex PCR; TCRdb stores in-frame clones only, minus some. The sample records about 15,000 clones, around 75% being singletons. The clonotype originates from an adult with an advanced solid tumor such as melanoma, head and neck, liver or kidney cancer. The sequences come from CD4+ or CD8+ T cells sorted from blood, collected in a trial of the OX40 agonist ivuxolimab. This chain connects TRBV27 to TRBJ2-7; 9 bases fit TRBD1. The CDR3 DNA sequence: TGTGCCAGCAGCCTCAAGGGACAGGGCTACCACGAGCAGTACTTC. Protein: CASSLKGQGYHEQYF.